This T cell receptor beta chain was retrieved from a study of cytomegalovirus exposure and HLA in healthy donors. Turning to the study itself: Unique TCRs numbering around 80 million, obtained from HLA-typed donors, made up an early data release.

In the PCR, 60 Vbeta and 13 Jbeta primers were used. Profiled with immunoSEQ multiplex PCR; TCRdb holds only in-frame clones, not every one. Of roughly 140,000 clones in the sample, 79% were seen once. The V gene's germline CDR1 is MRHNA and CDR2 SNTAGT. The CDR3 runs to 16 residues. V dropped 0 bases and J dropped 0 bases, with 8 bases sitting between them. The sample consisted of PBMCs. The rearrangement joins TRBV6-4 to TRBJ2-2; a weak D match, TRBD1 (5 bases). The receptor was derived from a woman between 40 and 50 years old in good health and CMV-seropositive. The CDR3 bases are TGTGCCAGCAGTGACTCACCAGGGTCGAACACCGGGGAGCTGTTTTTT. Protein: CASSDSPGSNTGELFF.